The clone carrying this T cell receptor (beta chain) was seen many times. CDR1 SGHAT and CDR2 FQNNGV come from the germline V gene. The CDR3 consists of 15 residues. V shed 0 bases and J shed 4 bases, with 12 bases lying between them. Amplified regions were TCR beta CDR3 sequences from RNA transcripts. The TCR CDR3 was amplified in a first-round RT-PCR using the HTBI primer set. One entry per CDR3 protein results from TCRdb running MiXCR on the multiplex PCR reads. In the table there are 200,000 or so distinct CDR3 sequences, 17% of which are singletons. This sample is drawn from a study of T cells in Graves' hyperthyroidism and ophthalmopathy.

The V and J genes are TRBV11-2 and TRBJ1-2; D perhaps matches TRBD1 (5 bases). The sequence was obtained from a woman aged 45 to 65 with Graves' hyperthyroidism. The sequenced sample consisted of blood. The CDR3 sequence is CASSLDRARSYGYTF. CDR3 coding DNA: TGTGCCAGCAGCTTAGACAGGGCCAGGAGCTATGGCTACACCTTC.